There are many counts of the clone carrying this T cell receptor (beta chain). Its antigen remains unidentified. This entry belongs to a study of T-cell reconstitution after alpha-beta-depleted transplantation in children. The CDR3 is 14 amino acids. CDR1 SQVTM and CDR2 ANQGSEA come from the germline V gene. Trimming stripped 2 bases from V and 5 bases from J, with 12 bases between. Overall study results and limits: It was reported that alpha-beta T cells came from several hundred expanded graft clones (about two months after transplant). High day-60 TCRbeta diversity in some patients came from surviving recipient T cells and thymic progenitors.

Researchers prepared the TCRbeta library using unique molecular identifiers, the study reports. TCRdb called the PCR reads again in MiXCR, with one record for every CDR3 protein. The top ten clones hold just over 2% of a sample with 450,000 to 600,000 distinct CDR3 sequences, over 9.5% of them seen once. The sample consisted of PBMCs, taken before TCRalphabeta/CD19-depleted stem cell transplant. This chain uses TRBV29-1 with TRBJ2-2; perhaps TRBD1 as D (6 bases). This sequence was found in a child aged 2 to 10 with inherited bone marrow failure, due to receive a stem cell transplant. CDR3 sequence: CSVESGDTTGELFF. CDR3 in DNA: TGCAGCGTTGAATCAGGGGATACGACCGGGGAGCTGTTTTTT.